The T cell receptor beta chain under discussion was sequenced for a study of T cell responses to AZD1222 COVID-19 vaccine. The V gene lost 8 bases and the J gene lost 5 bases, with 16 bases spanning the gap. The CDR3 loop spans 14 amino acids. CDR1 is ENHRY and CDR2 is SYGVKD in the germline V gene. Concerning this clone: What it binds is not known.

Using immunoSEQ multiplex PCR, the repertoire was profiled, and TCRdb retains in-frame clones only, with some absent. This sample has about 93,000 clones, with roughly nine tenths found just once. Study observations and caveats: Of the AZD1222 recipients, only 6 or 7 were seropositive at baseline. Repertoires in all cases were sampled only once the peak T cell response had passed. Along spike, vaccine-associated CD4 TCRs were found throughout, with dominance at 160-218 and 743-854.

Material: peripheral blood, obtained on day 0 of MenACWY control vaccination. The receptor was derived from an adult in good health. This rearrangement joins TRBV10-3 to TRBJ2-1; no definite D call. The CDR3: CAIRGNFRDNEQFF. CDR3 bases: TGTGCCATCCGTGGGAATTTTCGGGACAATGAGCAGTTCTTC.